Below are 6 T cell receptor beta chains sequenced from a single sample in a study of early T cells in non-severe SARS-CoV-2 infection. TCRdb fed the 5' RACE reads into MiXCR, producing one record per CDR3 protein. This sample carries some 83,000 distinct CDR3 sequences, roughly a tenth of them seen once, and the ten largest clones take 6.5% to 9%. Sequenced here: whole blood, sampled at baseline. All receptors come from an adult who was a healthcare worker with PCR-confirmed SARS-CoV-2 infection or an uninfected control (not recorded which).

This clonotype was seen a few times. The CDR3 protein is CASSEIGIGYEQYF. DNA of the CDR3: TGTGCCAGCAGTGAAATAGGTATTGGGTACGAGCAGTACTTC. The rearrangement links TRBV2 to TRBJ2-7, with D uncertain. Germline CDR1 reads SNHLY; CDR2 reads FYNNEI. The CDR3 contains 14 residues. V was pared by 2 bases and J by 4 bases, with 12 bases between.

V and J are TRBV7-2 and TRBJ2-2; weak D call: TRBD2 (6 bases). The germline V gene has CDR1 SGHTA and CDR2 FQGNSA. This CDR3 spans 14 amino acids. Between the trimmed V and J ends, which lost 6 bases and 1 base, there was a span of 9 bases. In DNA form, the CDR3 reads TGTGCCAGCAGACGTAGCGGGAACACCGGGGAGCTGTTTTTT. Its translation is CASRRSGNTGELFF.

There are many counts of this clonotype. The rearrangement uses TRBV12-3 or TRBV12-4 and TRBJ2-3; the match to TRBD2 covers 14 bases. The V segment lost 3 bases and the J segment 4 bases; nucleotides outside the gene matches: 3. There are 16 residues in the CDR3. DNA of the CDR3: TGTGCCAGCAGTTTCGGGACTAGCGGGAGAGCAGATACGCAGTATTTT. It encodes CASSFGTSGRADTQYF.

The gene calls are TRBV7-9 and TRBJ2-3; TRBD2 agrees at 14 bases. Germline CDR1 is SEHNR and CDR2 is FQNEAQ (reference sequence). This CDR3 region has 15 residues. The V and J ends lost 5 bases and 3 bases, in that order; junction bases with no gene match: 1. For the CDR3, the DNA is TGTGCCAGCAGCCGGACTAGCGGGAGGACAGATACGCAGTATTTT. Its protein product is CASSRTSGRTDTQYF.

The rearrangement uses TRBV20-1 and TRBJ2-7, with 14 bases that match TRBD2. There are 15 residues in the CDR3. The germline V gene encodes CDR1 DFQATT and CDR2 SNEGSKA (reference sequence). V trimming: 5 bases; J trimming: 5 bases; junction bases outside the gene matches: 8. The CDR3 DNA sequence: TGCAGTGCTGAAAATCCGGGACTAGCGGGAGACGAGCAGTACTTC. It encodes CSAENPGLAGDEQYF.

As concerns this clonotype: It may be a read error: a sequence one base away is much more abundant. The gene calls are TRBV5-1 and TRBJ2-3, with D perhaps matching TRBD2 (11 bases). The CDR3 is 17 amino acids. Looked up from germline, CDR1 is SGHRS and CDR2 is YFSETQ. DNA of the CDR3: TGCGCCAGAAGCTGGACAGGGGGACTAGCGGGCACAGATACGCAGTATTTT. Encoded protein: CARSWTGGLAGTDTQYF.